This entry lists 10 T cell receptor beta chains sequenced from one sample in a study of cytotoxic CD8 clonotypes in ibrutinib-treated CLL. This table comes from immunoSEQ multiplex PCR, and its TCRdb copy is limited to in-frame clones, with some not included. This sample carries more than 11,000 clones, about two thirds of them seen once, and the ten largest clones take around 5.4%. The input for sequencing was PBMCs, taken before ibrutinib treatment. The origin of the receptors is a human donor with chronic lymphocytic leukemia.

This clone was seen more than once but under ten times. The rearrangement links TRBV7-2 to TRBJ1-6; D remains ambiguous. Trimming shortened V by 5 bases and J by 7 bases, and 18 bases separated the two germline ends. There are 16 residues in the CDR3. Germline CDR1 reads SGHTA; CDR2 reads FQGNSA. CDR3 amino acids: CASSRIRGSSNSPLHF. CDR3 bases: TGTGCCAGCAGCCGCATTCGCGGTTCTTCCAATTCACCCCTCCACTTT.

This chain uses TRBV7-2 with TRBJ2-6; the match to TRBD1 covers 12 bases. CDR3 size: 16 residues. The J segment lost 0 bases and the V segment lost 11 bases, leaving 5 bases of the junction unmatched. Germline CDR1 and CDR2: SGHTA and FQGNSA. The CDR3 DNA sequence: TGTGCCGGGGGGACAGGGGGCAGCTCTGGGGCCAACGTCCTGACTTTC. Encoded protein: CAGGTGGSSGANVLTF.

This clone was seen only a few times. The gene calls are TRBV5-1 and TRBJ2-7; D might be TRBD1 (6 bases). Germline V lookup: CDR1 SGHRS, CDR2 YFSETQ. This CDR3 has 16 amino acids. With 4 bases removed from V and 3 bases from J, the gap between germline ends came to 20 bases. The CDR3 sequence is CASSPERGTADYEQYF. The CDR3 nucleotides are TGCGCCAGCAGCCCAGAGAGGGGGACGGCCGACTACGAGCAGTACTTC. The whole variable domain, remainder taken from reference TRBV5-1 and TRBJ2-7, is KAGVTQTPRYLIKTRGQQVTLSCSPISGHRSVSWYQQTPGQGLQFLFEYFSETQRNKGNFPGRFSGRQFSNSRSEMNVSTLELGDSALYLCASSPERGTADYEQYFGPGTRLTVT.

This clone has a single count. The rearrangement uses TRBV7-2 and TRBJ2-3; possible D gene TRBD2, 6 bases. The CDR3 runs to 16 residues. Trimming removed 1 base from V and 1 base from J, with 12 bases in between. Germline V gives CDR1 SGHTA, CDR2 FQGNSA. CDR3 nucleotide sequence: TGTGCCAGCAGCTTAGGGGCTAGCGCCCGCACAGATACGCAGTATTTT. Protein product: CASSLGASARTDTQYF.

The V call is TRBV21-1, the J call TRBJ2-2; the table names TRBD2, a call not compared with the DNA. TRBV21-1 is flagged as a pseudogene. The CDR3 covers 12 residues. The CDR3 spells CASSKLGGELFF. CDR3 in DNA: TGTGCCAGCAGCAAACTAGGCGGGGAGCTGTTTTTT.

The genes are TRBV6-1 and TRBJ2-1; maybe TRBD1 (6 bases). From germline, CDR1 is MNHNS and CDR2 SASEGT. This CDR3 region has 14 residues. V was shortened by 4 bases and J by 5 bases, with 12 bases between the two germline ends. In DNA, the CDR3 is TGTGCCAGCAGTGGGGGGCTACTCGACAATGAGCAGTTCTTC. It is translated as CASSGGLLDNEQFF.

This sequence joins TRBV21-1 and TRBJ2-7; whether TRBD2, the table's D call, matches the DNA was not checked. TRBV21-1 is reported as a pseudogene. The CDR3 spans 14 residues. For the CDR3, the DNA is TGTGCCAGCAGCGATGACCCCCGGGACTACGAGCAGTACTTC. This codes for CASSDDPRDYEQYF.

J is TRBJ2-7 and V is TRBV5-1; 9 bases line up with TRBD2. The trim removed 7 bases at V and 2 bases at J, leaving 7 bases unmatched. The germline V gene has CDR1 SGHRS and CDR2 YFSETQ. CDR3 length: 14 amino acids. CDR3 protein: CASGLAGVPYEQYF. The CDR3 DNA follows: TGCGCCAGCGGGTTAGCGGGAGTTCCCTACGAGCAGTACTTC. The entire variable domain, with the rest obtained from reference TRBV5-1 and TRBJ2-7, is as follows: KAGVTQTPRYLIKTRGQQVTLSCSPISGHRSVSWYQQTPGQGLQFLFEYFSETQRNKGNFPGRFSGRQFSNSRSEMNVSTLELGDSALYLCASGLAGVPYEQYFGPGTRLTVT.

This clone was seen more than once but under ten times. This chain links TRBV18 with TRBJ2-6; the match to TRBD1 covers 7 bases. The junction had 2 bases not matched to a gene; V was cut back by 3 bases and J by 0 bases. CDR3 length equals 16 residues. CDR1 and CDR2 from the germline V gene are KGHSH and LQKENI. The chain's CDR3 is CASSPGTASGANVLTF. The CDR3, as DNA: TGTGCCAGCTCACCCGGGACAGCCTCTGGGGCCAACGTCCTGACTTTC.

As to this clone: This sequence may be a read error, since a much larger clone differs from it by one base. Other DNA sequences in this specimen translate into the identical CDR3. The V gene is TRBV4-2, the J gene TRBJ2-7, with 13 bases lining up with TRBD2. CDR1 and CDR2 (germline): LGHNA, YNFKEQ. CDR3 length equals 17 residues. The CDR3 coding sequence is TGTGCCAGTAGCCAAGAACTAGCGGGGGGGCAAATCTACGAGCAGTACTTC. It codes for CASSQELAGGQIYEQYF.